This record covers a single T cell receptor beta chain. Its matching antigen is unknown. TCRdb's copy holds only in-frame clones and misses some; the assay was immunoSEQ multiplex PCR. The table has roughly 35,000 clones, around 86% seen once. The CDR3 has 12 amino acids. The germline CDR1 and CDR2 sequences are MNHNS and SASEGT. Trimming removed 2 bases from V and 14 bases from J, with 13 bases in between. The data were obtained in a study of T cell responses to AZD1222 COVID-19 vaccine. Study-wide results and caveats: Baseline seropositives among AZD1222 recipients totaled only six or seven. With dominance at 160-218 and 743-854, vaccine-associated CD4 TCRs spanned spike. Females outnumbered males among donors, who were mostly white British; clonal diversity was possibly underestimated. Two AZD1222 doses significantly raised spike-specific TCR breadth and depth over controls.

This sequence joins TRBV6-1 and TRBJ1-5; D gene ambiguous. The sample was peripheral blood, taken 28 days after the second AZD1222 dose. The source of this sequence is an adult who received the AZD1222 COVID-19 vaccine. The chain's CDR3 is CASSEFPSQEHF. Here the CDR3 DNA reads TGTGCCAGCAGTGAATTTCCCTCGCAAGAGCATTTT.